This TCR beta chain stems from a study of metastatic and nonmetastatic thyroid tumors. This clone was detected a few times. Using MiXCR, TCRdb reanalyzed the PCR reads. The sample lists approximately 3,100 clones, more than 30% occurring once. Prior to thyroid surgery, none of the patients had received any treatment. This CDR3 is 12 amino acids long. The V gene's germline CDR1 is MDHEN and CDR2 SYDVKM. V lost 1 base to trimming and J lost 9 bases, with 7 bases between them. The sequenced sample consisted of tumor tissue. The V call is TRBV28, the J call TRBJ2-1, with D tentatively TRBD2 (6 bases). The TCR comes from a female donor with papillary thyroid cancer or a benign thyroid nodule (not recorded which). Some clones in this sample may be carry-over from other donors' samples. The CDR3 DNA sequence: TGTGCCAGCAGTTTATCCGGGAGTGAGCAGTTCTTC. Amino acid sequence: CASSLSGSEQFF.